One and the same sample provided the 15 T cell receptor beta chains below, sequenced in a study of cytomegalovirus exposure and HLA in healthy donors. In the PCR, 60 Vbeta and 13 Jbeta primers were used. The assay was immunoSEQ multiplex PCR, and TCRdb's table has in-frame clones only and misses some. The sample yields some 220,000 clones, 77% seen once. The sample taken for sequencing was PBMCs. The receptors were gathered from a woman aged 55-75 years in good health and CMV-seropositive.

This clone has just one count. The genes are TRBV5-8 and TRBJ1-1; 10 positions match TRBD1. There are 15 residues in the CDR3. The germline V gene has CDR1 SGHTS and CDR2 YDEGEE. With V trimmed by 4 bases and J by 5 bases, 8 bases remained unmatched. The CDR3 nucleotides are TGTGCCAGCAGCCCCACCGGGACAGGGGAAACTGAAGCTTTCTTT. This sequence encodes CASSPTGTGETEAFF. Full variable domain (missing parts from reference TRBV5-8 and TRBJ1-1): EAGVTQSPTHLIKTRGQQATLRCSPISGHTSVYWYQQALGLGLQFLLWYDEGEERNRGNFPPRFSGRQFPNYSSELNVNALELEDSALYLCASSPTGTGETEAFFGQGTRLTVV.

The CDR3 region is CASSLGLATNEKLFF. CDR3 nucleotides: TGTGCCAGCAGCTTAGGTCTCGCAACTAATGAAAAACTGTTTTTT. The genes are TRBV11-2 and TRBJ1-4, with unresolved D. Trimming cost V 1 base and J 0 bases, with 6 bases left between them. This CDR3 spans 15 amino acids. Per germline, CDR1 SGHAT and CDR2 FQNNGV.

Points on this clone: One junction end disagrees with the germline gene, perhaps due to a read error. This CDR3 is CASSRGQGNAGELFF. As DNA, the CDR3 is TGTGCCAGCTCACGCGGACAGGGGAACGCCGGGGAGCTGTTTTTT. The chain recombines TRBV18 with TRBJ2-2; 9 positions match TRBD1. The CDR3 is made up of 15 amino acids. CDR1 and CDR2 from the germline V gene are KGHSH and LQKENI.

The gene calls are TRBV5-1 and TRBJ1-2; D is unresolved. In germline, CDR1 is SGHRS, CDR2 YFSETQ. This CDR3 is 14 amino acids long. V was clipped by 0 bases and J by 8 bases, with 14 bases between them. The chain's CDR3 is CASSLADSSRGYTF. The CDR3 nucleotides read TGCGCCAGCAGCTTGGCTGACTCTTCTAGGGGCTACACCTTC.

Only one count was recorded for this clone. The CDR3 sequence is CASSPPSLSGNTIYF. The CDR3 coding sequence is TGTGCCAGCTCACCACCGTCTCTCTCTGGAAACACCATATATTTT. The chain carries TRBV18 and TRBJ1-3; no clear D. This CDR3 is 15 amino acids long. Trimming removed 0 bases from V and 0 bases from J, with 6 bases in between. The V gene's germline CDR1 is KGHSH and CDR2 LQKENI.

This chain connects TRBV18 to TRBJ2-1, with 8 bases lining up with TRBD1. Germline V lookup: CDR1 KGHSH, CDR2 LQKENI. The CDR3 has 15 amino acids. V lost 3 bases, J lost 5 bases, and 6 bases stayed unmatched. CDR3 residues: CASSPRTGTNNEQFF. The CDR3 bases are TGTGCCAGCTCACCGAGGACAGGGACGAACAATGAGCAGTTCTTC.

In DNA form, the CDR3 reads TGTGCCAGCAGCTCCCTAATGGGGAGGGCCTACGAGCAGTACTTC. Its translation is CASSSLMGRAYEQYF. The V gene is TRBV7-9, the J gene TRBJ2-7; 7 positions agree with TRBD2. CDR1 is SEHNR and CDR2 is FQNEAQ in the germline V gene (reference sequence). The CDR3 covers 15 residues. V shed 4 bases, J shed 2 bases, and the junction held 8 bases outside the gene matches.

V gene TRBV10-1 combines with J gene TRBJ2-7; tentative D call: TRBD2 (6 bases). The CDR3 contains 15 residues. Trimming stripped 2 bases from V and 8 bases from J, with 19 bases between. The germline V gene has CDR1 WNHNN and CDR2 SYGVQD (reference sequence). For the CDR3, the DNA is TGCGCCAGCAGTGAGGTGGAGGGCCCTCATATCAAGCAGTACTTC. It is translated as CASSEVEGPHIKQYF.

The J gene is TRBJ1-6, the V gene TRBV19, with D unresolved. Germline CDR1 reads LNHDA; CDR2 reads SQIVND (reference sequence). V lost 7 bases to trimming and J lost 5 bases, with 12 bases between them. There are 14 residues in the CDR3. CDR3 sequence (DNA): TGTGCCAGTAATCGAAACACAAATAATTCACCCCTCCACTTT. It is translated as CASNRNTNNSPLHF.

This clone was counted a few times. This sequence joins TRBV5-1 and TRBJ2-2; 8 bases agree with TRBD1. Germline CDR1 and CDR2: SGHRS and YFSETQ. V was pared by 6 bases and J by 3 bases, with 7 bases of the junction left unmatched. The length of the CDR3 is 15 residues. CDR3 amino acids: CASTSGTGDTGELFF. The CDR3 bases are TGCGCCAGCACATCCGGGACAGGTGACACCGGGGAGCTGTTTTTT.

CDR3 region: CASRDDGGLSGELFF. In DNA, the CDR3 is TGTGCCAGCAGGGATGACGGGGGGTTGTCCGGGGAGCTGTTTTTT. The J gene is TRBJ2-2, the V gene TRBV28, with 7 bases aligning to TRBD2. The length of the CDR3 is 15 residues. Germline V lookup: CDR1 MDHEN, CDR2 SYDVKM. The V gene end was trimmed by 6 bases and the J gene end by 6 bases; junction bases not matched to a gene: 10.

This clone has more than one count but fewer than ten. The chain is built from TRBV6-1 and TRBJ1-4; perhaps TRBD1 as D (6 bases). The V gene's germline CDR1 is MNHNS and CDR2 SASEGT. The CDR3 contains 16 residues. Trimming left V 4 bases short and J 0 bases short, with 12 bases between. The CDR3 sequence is CASSAYRAATNEKLFF. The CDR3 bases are TGTGCCAGCAGTGCCTACAGGGCTGCAACTAATGAAAAACTGTTTTTT.

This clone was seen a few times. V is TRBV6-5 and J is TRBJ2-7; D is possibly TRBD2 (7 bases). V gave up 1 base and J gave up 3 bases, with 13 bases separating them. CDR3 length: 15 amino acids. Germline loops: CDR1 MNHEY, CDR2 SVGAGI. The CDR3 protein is CASSYFAGAYYEQYF. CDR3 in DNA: TGTGCCAGCAGTTACTTTGCGGGGGCCTACTACGAGCAGTACTTC.

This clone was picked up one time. The CDR3 DNA is TGTGCCAGCAGCCCTACTGGACAGGGAATCTATGGCTACACCTTC. This encodes CASSPTGQGIYGYTF. The chain uses TRBV28 and TRBJ1-2, with 8 bases fitting TRBD1. With 6 bases clipped from V and 4 bases from J, the junction kept 10 bases outside the gene matches. The CDR3 has 15 amino acids. Germline V CDR1 and CDR2: MDHEN, SYDVKM.

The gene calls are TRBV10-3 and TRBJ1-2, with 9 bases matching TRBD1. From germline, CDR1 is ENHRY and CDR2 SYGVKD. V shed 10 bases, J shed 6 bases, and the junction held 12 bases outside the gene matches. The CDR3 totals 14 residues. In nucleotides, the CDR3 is TGTGCCACCAGGGGGGGGGACAGGGTCGATGGCTACACCTTC. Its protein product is CATRGGDRVDGYTF.